These 16 T cell receptor beta chains share one sample of origin, sequenced in a study of early T cells in non-severe SARS-CoV-2 infection. From the 5' RACE reads, TCRdb called clonotypes with MiXCR, one entry per CDR3 protein. Here the sample spans fewer than 75,000 distinct CDR3 sequences, roughly 18% being singletons. The source was whole blood, collected at baseline. The receptors shown here come from an adult who was a healthcare worker with PCR-confirmed SARS-CoV-2 infection or an uninfected control (not recorded which).

The table lists this clonotype with a few counts. The V and J genes are TRBV19 and TRBJ2-7, with 9 bases fitting TRBD1. This CDR3 region has 15 residues. Unmatched junction bases numbered 4, after V lost 2 bases and J lost 2 bases. CDR1 LNHDA and CDR2 SQIVND come from the germline V gene (reference sequence). CDR3 residues: CASSILGDRAYEQYF. CDR3 coding DNA: TGTGCCAGTAGTATATTGGGGGACAGGGCCTACGAGCAGTACTTC.

Only a few counts were recorded for this clonotype. The chain couples TRBV6-5 to TRBJ1-5; D may be TRBD1 (6 bases). This CDR3 is 15 amino acids long. Trimming pared 6 bases from V and 0 bases from J, leaving 12 bases between. Germline loops: CDR1 MNHEY, CDR2 SVGAGI. CDR3 residues: CASRRRDTSNQPQHF. Written as DNA, the CDR3 is TGTGCCAGCAGACGCCGGGACACTAGCAATCAGCCCCAGCATTTT.

The rearrangement joins TRBV5-1 to TRBJ2-1; D assignment may be TRBD1 or TRBD2 (6 bases each). CDR1 SGHRS and CDR2 YFSETQ come from the germline V gene. The CDR3 has 14 amino acids. V was clipped by 5 bases and J by 6 bases, with 15 bases between them. This CDR3 is CASSWGAGPNEQFF. In DNA, the CDR3 is TGCGCCAGCAGTTGGGGGGCAGGGCCCAATGAGCAGTTCTTC.

The V call is TRBV10-2, the J call TRBJ2-7, with TRBD1 matching over 8 bases. Per the germline V gene, CDR1 is WSHSY and CDR2 is SAAADI. CDR3 length: 13 amino acids. V gave up 6 bases and J gave up 6 bases; unmatched junction bases: 7. CDR3 nucleotides: TGCGCCAGCAGATTGGACAGGGTAAGCGAGCAGTACTTC. Its translation is CASRLDRVSEQYF.

This clonotype has more than one count but fewer than ten. The V call is TRBV20-1, the J call TRBJ1-2; a possible D gene is TRBD1 (5 bases). Trimming took off 0 bases at V and 2 bases at J, with 13 bases between the two ends. The CDR3 has 15 residues. The germline V gene has CDR1 DFQATT and CDR2 SNEGSKA (reference sequence). CDR3 sequence: CSARDNGAGNYGYTF. DNA for the CDR3: TGCAGTGCTAGAGATAATGGGGCAGGGAACTATGGCTACACCTTC.

V and J are TRBV7-9 and TRBJ2-5; a possible D gene is TRBD2 (6 bases). The CDR3 runs 14 residues. The germline V and J ends were trimmed by 3 bases and 5 bases, with 13 bases remaining between them. CDR1 is SEHNR, CDR2 FQNEAQ, per germline (reference sequence). CDR3 DNA sequence: TGTGCCAGCAGCTTGGACAAGGAGGGCGAGACCCAGTACTTC. Translation: CASSLDKEGETQYF. Variable domain in full (rest from reference TRBV7-9 and TRBJ2-5): DTGVSQNPRHKITKRGQNVTFRCDPISEHNRLYWYRQTLGQGPEFLTYFQNEAQLEKSRLLSDRFSAERPKGSFSTLEIQRTEQGDSAMYLCASSLDKEGETQYFGPGTRLLVL.

V usage is TRBV5-5 and J usage is TRBJ2-1, with a weak D call TRBD2 (6 bases). Per the germline V gene, CDR1 is SGHKS and CDR2 is YYEKEE (reference sequence). The CDR3 runs 15 residues. V lost 4 bases and J lost 7, with 18 bases in between. The CDR3 DNA sequence: TGTGCCAGCAGCCCGGGCCATAATGGGAGGAATGAGCAGTTCTTC. Protein product: CASSPGHNGRNEQFF.

This clonotype was observed a few times. The chain employs TRBV4-3 and TRBJ2-7, with D possibly matching TRBD1 (5 bases). The CDR3 totals 13 residues. Per germline, CDR1 LGHNA and CDR2 YSLEER. Trimming removed 4 bases from V and 0 bases from J, with 7 bases in between. CDR3 loop: CASSPGLSYEQYF. For the CDR3, the DNA is TGCGCCAGCAGCCCAGGGCTCTCCTACGAGCAGTACTTC.

The chain joins TRBV20-1 to TRBJ2-7; tentative D call: TRBD2 (5 bases). The germline V gene has CDR1 DFQATT and CDR2 SNEGSKA (reference sequence). This CDR3 contains 14 residues. The V gene lost 6 bases and the J gene lost 6 bases, with 21 bases spanning the gap. For the CDR3, the DNA is TGCAGTGCCTATAGAGACGGGGAAGAGCTCGAGCAGTACTTC. It encodes CSAYRDGEELEQYF.

The gene calls are TRBV6-1 and TRBJ2-7; D ambiguous. The ends were cut back, 2 bases at V and 4 bases at J, with 6 bases in the middle. CDR1 is MNHNS and CDR2 is SASEGT in the germline V gene. The CDR3 spans 12 residues. CDR3 coding DNA: TGTGCCAGCAGTGAAAACGGATACGAGCAGTACTTC. Encoded protein: CASSENGYEQYF.

CDR3 protein: CASSGLAGPRDTQYF. The CDR3 nucleotides read TGTGCCAGCAGTGGGCTAGCGGGGCCCAGAGATACGCAGTATTTT. V and J are TRBV2 and TRBJ2-3; 9 bases fit TRBD2. V was pared by 4 bases and J by 5 bases, with 7 bases of the junction left unmatched. Germline-derived CDR1 and CDR2 are SNHLY and FYNNEI. The CDR3 length is 15 residues.

This clonotype was recorded a few times. This chain links TRBV7-9 with TRBJ1-1; D is possibly TRBD1 (6 bases). The germline CDR1 and CDR2 sequences are SEHNR and FQNEAQ (reference sequence). V was pared by 2 bases and J by 1 base, with 14 bases between. The CDR3 loop spans 16 amino acids. Written as DNA, the CDR3 is TGTGCCAGCAGCTTAAGAAAGGGACACCCGAACACTGAAGCTTTCTTT. This encodes CASSLRKGHPNTEAFF.

V and J are TRBV15 and TRBJ2-7; 9 bases agree with TRBD1. From germline, CDR1 is LNHNV and CDR2 YYDKDF (reference sequence). CDR3 length equals 14 residues. V lost 3 bases, J lost 5 bases, and 5 bases stayed unmatched. CDR3 protein: CATSRGDRVDEQYF. The CDR3 bases are TGTGCCACCAGCAGGGGGGACAGGGTGGACGAGCAGTACTTC.

This clonotype has a count of ten or more. At one end, the junction sequence differs from germline, possibly due to a read error. J is TRBJ2-2 and V is TRBV4-3, with D perhaps assigned TRBD1 or TRBD2 (6 bases each). The CDR3 sequence is 12 residues long. CDR1 LGHNA and CDR2 YSLEER come from the germline V gene. The CDR3 spells CASRQATGAVFF. The CDR3 nucleotides read TGCGCCAGCAGACAAGCCACGGGGGCCGTGTTTTTT.

The chain is built from TRBV7-9 and TRBJ2-1, with D tentatively TRBD2 (6 bases). Germline V gene sequence: CDR1 SEHNR, CDR2 FQNEAQ (reference sequence). Trimming pared 3 bases from V and 15 bases from J, leaving 27 bases between. The CDR3 is made up of 16 amino acids. CDR3 amino acids: CASSFSAGRGPNAAFF. The DNA of the CDR3 is TGTGCCAGCAGCTTCTCGGCCGGGCGGGGCCCCAATGCTGCGTTCTTC.

The chain uses TRBV5-1 and TRBJ2-3; 12 bases match TRBD1. With V trimmed by 3 bases and J by 8 bases, 7 bases remained unmatched. This CDR3 has 15 amino acids. The germline gives CDR1 SGHRS, CDR2 YFSETQ. The CDR3 is CASSSGTGGYGTQYF. The DNA of the CDR3 is TGCGCCAGCAGCTCCGGGACAGGGGGCTATGGTACGCAGTATTTT.